The rows below give T cell receptor beta chains drawn from one sample of a study of CD8 T cells in ankylosing spondylitis. TCRdb re-analysed the 5' RACE reads in MiXCR, keeping a single row per CDR3 protein. The data hold some 270,000 distinct CDR3 sequences, with 18% observed a single time. Sequencing was done on a sample of blood, either unsorted or a sorted T cell fraction (not recorded which). These receptors all stem from a male donor with ankylosing spondylitis or in good health (not recorded which). Each CDR3 is given with its conserved first and last residue. Size tells how often a clone was seen (once, few, many) or the class of an expanded clone, and some rows leave it out.

>-|TRBV2
CASSVGRGPYEQYF
>many|TRBV29-1
CSAIDLGGYTF
>many|TRBV18
CASSLWGRQETQYF
>few|TRBV5-1
CASSWGHQAREQYF
>few|TRBV7-2
CASSLALGWSEDTQYF
>few|TRBV9
CASSVALGLNEQYF
>few|TRBV12-3/TRBV12-4
CASRDLAGVVNEQFF
>-|TRBV12-3/TRBV12-4
CATTGGNEQFF
>-|TRBV7-2
CASSQGLGGEYEQYF
>few|TRBV20-1
CSADRLVTNTGELFF
>many|TRBV5-1
CASSDTPGQGDYGYTF
>few|TRBV12-3/TRBV12-4
CASQPGMNTEAFF
>many|TRBV29-1
CSVARGRGYEQYF
>few|TRBV27
CATGVGTEAFF
>-|TRBV29-1
CSVEVSGRSYSYEQYF
>-|TRBV10-3
CAIKGTSGSADTQYF
>-|TRBV21-1
CASSKDPQYF
>-|TRBV3-1
CASSQGPGAEAGELFF
>many|TRBV9
CASSVAHFGTDTQYF
>many|TRBV7-2
CASSLFGSSYNEQFF
>few|TRBV14
CASSPTVRGRSNEQFF
>-|TRBV29-1
CSVVGTNPYNEQFF